This entry lists 5 T cell receptor beta chains sequenced from one sample in a study of cytomegalovirus exposure and HLA in healthy donors. PCR amplification relied on 60 Vbeta primers (plus 13 Jbeta primers). Here immunoSEQ multiplex PCR was the method, and the copy in TCRdb shows in-frame clones only, minus some. There are fewer than 150,000 clones in the sample; around 80% occur only once, and approximately 4.3% lies in the top ten. Source material: PBMCs. These receptors originate from a man under 40 in good health.

This chain joins TRBV28 and TRBJ2-7; 10 positions match TRBD1. In germline, CDR1 is MDHEN, CDR2 SYDVKM. The CDR3 is made up of 20 amino acids. The J segment lost 3 bases and the V segment lost 3 bases, leaving 20 bases of the junction unmatched. The CDR3 here is CASSLGLGQGEGLPNYEQYF. The CDR3 DNA reads as TGTGCCAGCAGTTTGGGCCTTGGACAGGGGGAGGGACTACCCAACTACGAGCAGTACTTC.

The J gene is TRBJ1-4, the V gene TRBV6-1, with D perhaps TRBD1 (5 bases). The CDR3 is made up of 14 amino acids. Trimming took 6 bases from V and 7 from J, leaving 15 bases between them. Germline values: CDR1 MNHNS, CDR2 SASEGT. The CDR3 sequence is CASSGTQGAEKLFF. As DNA, the CDR3 is TGTGCCAGCAGCGGGACTCAGGGAGCTGAAAAACTGTTTTTT.

This chain connects TRBV7-8 to TRBJ2-1, with unresolved D. The V end was cut by 6 bases, the J end by 5 bases, with 17 bases between. Germline CDR1 and CDR2: SGHVS and FQNEAQ. CDR3 size: 15 residues. The CDR3 protein is CASRAAQAVNNEQFF. DNA of the CDR3: TGTGCCAGCAGGGCCGCCCAGGCCGTCAACAATGAGCAGTTCTTC.

This clone was found once. This chain connects TRBV5-1 to TRBJ2-1; a possible D gene is TRBD1 (6 bases). Germline V gives CDR1 SGHRS, CDR2 YFSETQ. Trimming cost V 2 bases and J 4 bases, with 10 bases left between them. CDR3 size: 14 residues. The chain's CDR3 is CASSLRTDYNEQFF. The DNA of the CDR3 is TGCGCCAGCAGCTTACGGACAGATTACAATGAGCAGTTCTTC.

The chain recombines TRBV9 with TRBJ2-3, with TRBD1 identical over 11 bases. The CDR3 covers 17 residues. Germline CDR1 is SGDLS and CDR2 is YYNGEE. V trimming: 3 bases; J trimming: 3 bases; junction bases outside the gene matches: 9. Written as DNA, the CDR3 is TGTGCCAGCAGCGGGGGAAGGACAGGGGGCTGGACAGATACGCAGTATTTT. This translates into CASSGGRTGGWTDTQYF.